These T cell receptor beta chains were read from a single sample in a study of Graves' ophthalmopathy and Graves' hyperthyroidism. TCRdb redid the calling of the multiplex PCR reads with MiXCR, one entry per CDR3 protein. The repertoire includes 600,000 to 700,000 distinct CDR3 sequences, more than 40% of them detected once, and around 3.3% sits in the top ten. Sequenced sample: peripheral blood. The origin of the receptors is an adult man with Graves' ophthalmopathy. Each CDR3 is given without its conserved first and last residue.

j_call v_call cdr3_aa
TRBJ1-3 TRBV6-5 AISEGTATGNTIY
TRBJ2-2 TRBV2 ASTLAGGTGELF
TRBJ2-7 TRBV6-6 ASSYVRDSEQY
NA TRBV10-3 AISAQENEQF
TRBJ2-5 TRBV20-1 SASTPVVGQETQY
TRBJ2-1 TRBV7-3 ASSSGVADEQF
TRBJ1-1 TRBV29-1 SAGGEYTEAF
TRBJ2-7 TRBV27 ASSFSGQSSYEQY
TRBJ2-5 TRBV20-1 SAREASGRETQY
TRBJ1-4 TRBV19 AGSIMTTNEKLF
TRBJ1-5 TRBV10-3 AIRVAGEETQH
TRBJ2-5 TRBV7-3 ASSLNSGAQETQY
TRBJ2-2 TRBV29-1 SAGTSGIVIGELF
TRBJ1-1 TRBV27 ASTGPMNTEAF
TRBJ1-2 TRBV10-3 AITEGENYGYT
TRBJ1-2 TRBV9 ASSVAGAQNGYT
TRBJ1-1 TRBV29-1 SVAQGRGYGIEAF
TRBJ2-7 TRBV29-1 SVNGQGSSYEQY
TRBJ2-5 TRBV15 ATSRPRGGGETQY
TRBJ2-3 TRBV7-9 ASSLKDSRDTQY